Included here is one TCR beta chain sequence, with context. The same CDR3 can be traced to other DNA sequences in this sample. The entry originates in a study of blood T cell repertoires in COVID-19. On the study more broadly: T cells, B-cell-depleted T cells, or PBMCs supplied cDNA or gDNA.

Germline V gene data show CDR1 as MNHEY and CDR2 as SMNVEV (reference sequence). Deletions cut 6 bases from V and 2 bases from J, with 10 bases between. The CDR3 length is 13 residues. Authors' data handling: Reference gene primer amplification gave nucleated cell count estimates. Profiled with immunoSEQ multiplex PCR; TCRdb holds only in-frame clones, not every one. Clonal size and the V and J genes are those of that table, whereas D and trimming came from the DNA. The sample comprises 260,000 or so clones, around 90% of which are singletons, and 9.4% rests with the top ten. Sequencing was carried out using peripheral blood. The chain uses TRBV27 and TRBJ2-5; D is possibly TRBD1 (5 bases). The origin of this receptor is a man younger than 35 with active or convalescent COVID-19. The CDR3 DNA follows: TGTGCCAGCAGCCCAGGGTTACAAGAGACCCAGTACTTC. Protein product: CASSPGLQETQYF.